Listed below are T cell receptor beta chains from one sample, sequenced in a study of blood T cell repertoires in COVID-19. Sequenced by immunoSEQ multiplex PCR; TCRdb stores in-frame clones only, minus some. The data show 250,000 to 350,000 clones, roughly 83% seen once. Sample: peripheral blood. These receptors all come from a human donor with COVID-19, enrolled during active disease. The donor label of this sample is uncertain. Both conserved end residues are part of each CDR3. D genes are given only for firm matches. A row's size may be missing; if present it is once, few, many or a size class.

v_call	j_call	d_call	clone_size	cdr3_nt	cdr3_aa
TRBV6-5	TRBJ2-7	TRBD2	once	TGTGCCACCTTCCGGGAGGGTGACGAGCAGTACTTC	CATFREGDEQYF
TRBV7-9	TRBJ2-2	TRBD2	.	TGTGCCAGCAGCTCCCCAGCGGGAGGAGGGATTAACACCGGGGAGCTGTTTTTT	CASSSPAGGGINTGELFF
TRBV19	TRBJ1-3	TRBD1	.	TGTGCCAGTAGTGTTCACAGGGGAACTGGAAACACCATATATTTT	CASSVHRGTGNTIYF
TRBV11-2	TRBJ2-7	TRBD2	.	TGTGCCAGCAGCTTAATTGGGACTAGACGTTACGAGCAGTACTTC	CASSLIGTRRYEQYF
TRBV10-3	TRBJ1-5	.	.	TGTGCCACCAGGGACGGGGTTGATCAGCCCCAGCATTTT	CATRDGVDQPQHF
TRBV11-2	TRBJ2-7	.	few	TGTGCCAGCAGCTTAGGGCCGCATGTCCTCTTCTACGAGCAGTACTTC	CASSLGPHVLFYEQYF
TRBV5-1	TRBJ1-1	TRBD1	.	TGCGCCAGCAGCCCAACAGGGGGAGTCGCTGAAGCTTTCTTT	CASSPTGGVAEAFF
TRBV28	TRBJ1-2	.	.	TGTGCCAGCAGTCAAACAGGGCTAGCTAACTATGGCTACACCTTC	CASSQTGLANYGYTF
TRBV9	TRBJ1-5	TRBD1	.	TGTGCCAGCAGCGCGGGACAGGCCAATCAGCCCCAGCATTTT	CASSAGQANQPQHF
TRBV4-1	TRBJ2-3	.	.	TGCGCCAGCAAAGAGGGCCAAAGCACAGATACGCAGTATTTT	CASKEGQSTDTQYF
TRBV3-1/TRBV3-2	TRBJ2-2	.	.	TGTGCCAGCAGCCAAGTAGTACCCGGGGAGCTGTTTTTT	CASSQVVPGELFF
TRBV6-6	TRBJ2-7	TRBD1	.	TGTGCCACCGGCCCAGGGGGCTACGAGCAGTACTTC	CATGPGGYEQYF
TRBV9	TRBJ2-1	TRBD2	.	TGTGCCAGCAGCGAACGAGCGGGAGTGGGCAATGAGCAGTTCTTC	CASSERAGVGNEQFF
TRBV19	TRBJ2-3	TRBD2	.	TGTGCCAGTAGTATCGGTTGGACTAGCGCTAGCACAGATACGCAGTATTTT	CASSIGWTSASTDTQYF
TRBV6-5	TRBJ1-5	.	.	TGTGCCACCCACCCGGGGGGCACTATGAATCAGCCCCAGCATTTT	CATHPGGTMNQPQHF
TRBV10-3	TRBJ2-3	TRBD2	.	TGTGCCATCAGCCGGACTAGCGGGGGGAGCACAGATACGCAGTATTTT	CAISRTSGGSTDTQYF
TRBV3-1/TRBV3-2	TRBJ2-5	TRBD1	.	TGTGCCAGCAGCCGCCAGACAGGGCCTCAAGAGACCCAGTACTTC	CASSRQTGPQETQYF
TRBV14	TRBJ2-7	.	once	TGTGCCAGCAGCCAAGTCAAGTGGAGTCCCTACGAGCAGTACTTC	CASSQVKWSPYEQYF
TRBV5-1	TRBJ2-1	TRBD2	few	TGCGCCAGCAGCTTGGGTGCTAGCGGGACGGGTGAGCAGTTCTTC	CASSLGASGTGEQFF
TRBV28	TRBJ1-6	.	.	TGTGCCAGCAGACCTAACAGGGTTGGCAATTCACCCCTCCACTTT	CASRPNRVGNSPLHF
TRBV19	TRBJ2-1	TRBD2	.	TGTGCCAGTAGTCCTTGGACTGGCGGGGGGGAGCAGTTCTTC	CASSPWTGGGEQFF
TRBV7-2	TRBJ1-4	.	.	TGTGCCAGCAGGTTCGGCGGGAATGAAAAACTGTTTTTT	CASRFGGNEKLFF
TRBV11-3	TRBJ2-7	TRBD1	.	TGTGCCAGCAGCTTAGATGGGACAGGGTTAGACGAGCAGTACTTC	CASSLDGTGLDEQYF
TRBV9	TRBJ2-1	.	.	TGTGCCAGCACCGGACCGGGGGTGGGAAGAACAAACAATGAGCAGTTCTTC	CASTGPGVGRTNNEQFF
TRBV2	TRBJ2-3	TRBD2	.	TGTGCCAGCAGTTCCGGGACTAGCGGGAGGGCCAGAGATACGCAGTATTTT	CASSSGTSGRARDTQYF
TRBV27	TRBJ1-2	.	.	TGTGCCAGCAGTCGTGGGGACATTTACGGCTACACCTTC	CASSRGDIYGYTF
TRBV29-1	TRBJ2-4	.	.	TGCAGCGTTCGGTTCAGGGGTGAAAACATTCAGTACTTC	CSVRFRGENIQYF
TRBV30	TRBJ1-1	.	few	TGTGCCTGGAGTACCGGGGGAGATTTTGAAGCTTTCTTT	CAWSTGGDFEAFF
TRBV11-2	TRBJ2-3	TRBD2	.	TGTGCCAGCAGCTTGGGACTAGCGGGAGTTACGCAGTATTTT	CASSLGLAGVTQYF
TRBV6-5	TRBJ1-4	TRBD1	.	TGTGCCAGCAGTACCCGGGACAGGGATGAAAAACTGTTTTTT	CASSTRDRDEKLFF
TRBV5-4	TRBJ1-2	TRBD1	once	TGTGCCAGCAGCTTCGGGGACAGGGGTATTTATGGCTACACCTTC	CASSFGDRGIYGYTF
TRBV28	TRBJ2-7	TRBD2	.	TGTGCCAGCGGAACTAGCGGCTTTGGGTACGAGCAGTACTTC	CASGTSGFGYEQYF
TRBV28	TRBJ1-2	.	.	TGTGCCAGCAGTTTTGGCACTAACTATGGCTACACCTTC	CASSFGTNYGYTF
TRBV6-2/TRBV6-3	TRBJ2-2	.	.	TGTGCCAGCAGTTTAGGGCGGGGGAACACCGGGGAGCTGTTTTTT	CASSLGRGNTGELFF
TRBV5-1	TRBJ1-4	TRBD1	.	TGCGCCAGCAGCTCGGGACAGGGGGGTTTTAATGAAAAACTGTTTTTT	CASSSGQGGFNEKLFF